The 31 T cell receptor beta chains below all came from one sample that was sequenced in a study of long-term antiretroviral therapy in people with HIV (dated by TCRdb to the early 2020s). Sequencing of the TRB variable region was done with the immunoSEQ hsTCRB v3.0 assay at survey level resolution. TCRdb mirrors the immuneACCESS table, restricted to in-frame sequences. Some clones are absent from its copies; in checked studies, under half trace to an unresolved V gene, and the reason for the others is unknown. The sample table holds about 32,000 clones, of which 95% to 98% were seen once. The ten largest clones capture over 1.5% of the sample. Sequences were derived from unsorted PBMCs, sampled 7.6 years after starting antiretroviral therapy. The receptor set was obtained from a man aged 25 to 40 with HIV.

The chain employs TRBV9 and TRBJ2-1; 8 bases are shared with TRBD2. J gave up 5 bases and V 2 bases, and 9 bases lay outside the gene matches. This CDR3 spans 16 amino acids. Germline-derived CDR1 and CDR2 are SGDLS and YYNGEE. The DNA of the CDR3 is TGTGCCAGCAGCGTCCTCCACGGGGGGGTCCACAATGAGCAGTTCTTC. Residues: CASSVLHGGVHNEQFF.

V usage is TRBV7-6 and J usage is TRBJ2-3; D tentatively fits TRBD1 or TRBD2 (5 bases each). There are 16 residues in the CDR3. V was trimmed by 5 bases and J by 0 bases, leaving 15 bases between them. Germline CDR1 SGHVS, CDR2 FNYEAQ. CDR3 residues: CASSGGWLTSTDTQYF. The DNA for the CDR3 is TGTGCCAGCAGCGGGGGTTGGTTAACTAGCACAGATACGCAGTATTTT.

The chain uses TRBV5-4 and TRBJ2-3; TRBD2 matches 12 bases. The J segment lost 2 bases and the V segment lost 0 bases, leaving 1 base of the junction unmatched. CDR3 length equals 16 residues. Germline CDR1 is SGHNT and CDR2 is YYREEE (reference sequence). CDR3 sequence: CASSLASGGVTDTQYF. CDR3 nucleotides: TGTGCCAGCAGCTTGGCTAGCGGGGGGGTCACAGATACGCAGTATTTT.

CDR3 bases: TGCGCCAGCAGCGAGACAGGGGATCCGGTCGAGCAGTACTTC. It specifies CASSETGDPVEQYF. This chain connects TRBV5-1 to TRBJ2-7, with TRBD1 matching 8 bases. Germline values: CDR1 SGHRS, CDR2 YFSETQ. The CDR3 extends over 14 amino acids. After removal of 4 bases from V and 6 bases from J, the junction contained 9 bases not matched to a gene.

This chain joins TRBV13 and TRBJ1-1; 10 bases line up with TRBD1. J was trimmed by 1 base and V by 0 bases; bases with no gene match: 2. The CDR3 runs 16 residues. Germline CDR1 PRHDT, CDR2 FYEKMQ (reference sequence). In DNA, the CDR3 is TGTGCCAGCAGCTTAGGGGACAGGGGGGGGAACACTGAAGCTTTCTTT. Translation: CASSLGDRGGNTEAFF.

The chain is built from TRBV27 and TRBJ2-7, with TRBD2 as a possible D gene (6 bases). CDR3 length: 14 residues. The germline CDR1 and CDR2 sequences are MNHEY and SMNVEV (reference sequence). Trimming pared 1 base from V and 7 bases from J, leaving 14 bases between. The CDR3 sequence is CASSLWGWREEQYF. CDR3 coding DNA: TGTGCCAGCAGTTTATGGGGGTGGCGGGAAGAGCAGTACTTC.

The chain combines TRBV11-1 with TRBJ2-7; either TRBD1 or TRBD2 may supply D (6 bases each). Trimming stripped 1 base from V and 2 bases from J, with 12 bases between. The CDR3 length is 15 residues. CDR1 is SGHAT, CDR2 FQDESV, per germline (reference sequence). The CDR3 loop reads CASSLEQGGTYEQYF. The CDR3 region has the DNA TGTGCCAGCAGCTTAGAACAGGGAGGTACCTACGAGCAGTACTTC.

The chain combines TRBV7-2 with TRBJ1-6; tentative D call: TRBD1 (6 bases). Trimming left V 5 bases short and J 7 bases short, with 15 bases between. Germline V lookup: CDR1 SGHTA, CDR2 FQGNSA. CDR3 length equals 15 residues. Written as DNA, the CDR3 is TGTGCCAGCAGCCCCCGGAGGGGGGGAAATTCACCCCTCCACTTT. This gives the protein CASSPRRGGNSPLHF.

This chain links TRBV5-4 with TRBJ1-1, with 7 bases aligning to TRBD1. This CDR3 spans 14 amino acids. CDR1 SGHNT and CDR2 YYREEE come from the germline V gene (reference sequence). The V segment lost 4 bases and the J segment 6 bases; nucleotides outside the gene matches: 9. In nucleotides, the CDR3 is TGTGCCAGCAGCCCCGACAGGGACTCCCCTGAAGCTTTCTTT. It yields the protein CASSPDRDSPEAFF.

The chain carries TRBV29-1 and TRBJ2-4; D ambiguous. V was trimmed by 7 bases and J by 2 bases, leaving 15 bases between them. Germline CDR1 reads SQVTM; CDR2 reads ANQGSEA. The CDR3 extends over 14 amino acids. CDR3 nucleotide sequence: TGCAGCGCCCTTGCCGGTGCACCCAAAAACATTCAGTACTTC. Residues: CSALAGAPKNIQYF.

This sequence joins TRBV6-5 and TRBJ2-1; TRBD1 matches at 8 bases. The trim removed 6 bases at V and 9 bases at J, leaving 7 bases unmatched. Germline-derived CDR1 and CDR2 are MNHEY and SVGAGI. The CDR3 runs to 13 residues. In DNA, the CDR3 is TGTGCCAGCAGGACAGGGGATGGGGGTGAGCAGTTCTTC. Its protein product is CASRTGDGGEQFF.

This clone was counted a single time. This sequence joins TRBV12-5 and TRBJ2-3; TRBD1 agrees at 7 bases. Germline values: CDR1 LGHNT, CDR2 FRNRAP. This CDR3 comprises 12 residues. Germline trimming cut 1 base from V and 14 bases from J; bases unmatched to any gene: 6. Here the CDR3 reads CASGLAPGQSYF. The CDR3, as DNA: TGTGCTAGTGGTTTGGCCCCGGGACAGTCGTATTTT.

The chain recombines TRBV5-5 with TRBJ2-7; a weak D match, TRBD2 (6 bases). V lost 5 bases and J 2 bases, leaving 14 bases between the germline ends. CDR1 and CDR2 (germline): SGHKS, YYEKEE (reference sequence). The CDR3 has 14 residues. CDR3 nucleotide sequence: TGTGCCAGCAGTTTCGGGACTCAGACCTACGAGCAGTACTTC. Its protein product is CASSFGTQTYEQYF.

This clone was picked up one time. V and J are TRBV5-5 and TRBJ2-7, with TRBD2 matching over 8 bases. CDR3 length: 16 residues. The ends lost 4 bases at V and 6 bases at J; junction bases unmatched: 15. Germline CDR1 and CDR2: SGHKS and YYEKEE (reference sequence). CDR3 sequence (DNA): TGTGCCAGCAGCCTGCTTATAGGGCGGGAGGTCGGCGAGCAGTACTTC. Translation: CASSLLIGREVGEQYF.

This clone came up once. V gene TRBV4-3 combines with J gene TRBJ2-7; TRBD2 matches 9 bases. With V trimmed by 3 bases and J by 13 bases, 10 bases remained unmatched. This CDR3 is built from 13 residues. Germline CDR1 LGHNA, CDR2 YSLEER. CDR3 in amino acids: CASSQESGLATYF. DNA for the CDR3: TGCGCCAGCAGCCAGGAATCGGGACTAGCTACCTACTTC.

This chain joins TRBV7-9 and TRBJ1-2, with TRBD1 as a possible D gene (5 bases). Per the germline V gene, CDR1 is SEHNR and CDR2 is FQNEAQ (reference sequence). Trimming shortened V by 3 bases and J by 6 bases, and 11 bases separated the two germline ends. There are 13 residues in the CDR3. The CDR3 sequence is CASSLGQQDGYTF. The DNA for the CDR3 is TGTGCCAGCAGCTTGGGGCAGCAGGATGGCTACACCTTC.

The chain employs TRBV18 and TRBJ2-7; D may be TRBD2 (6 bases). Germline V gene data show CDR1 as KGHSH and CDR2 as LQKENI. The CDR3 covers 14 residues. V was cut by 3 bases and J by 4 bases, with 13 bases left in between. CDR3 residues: CASSPSGLVYEQYF. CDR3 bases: TGTGCCAGCTCACCTTCGGGACTGGTATACGAGCAGTACTTC.

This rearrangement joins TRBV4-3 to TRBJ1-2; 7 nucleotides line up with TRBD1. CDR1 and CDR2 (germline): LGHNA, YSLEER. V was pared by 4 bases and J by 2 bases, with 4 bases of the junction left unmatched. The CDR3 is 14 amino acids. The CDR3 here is CASSPDRENYGYTF. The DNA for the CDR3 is TGCGCCAGCAGCCCCGACAGGGAAAACTATGGCTACACCTTC.

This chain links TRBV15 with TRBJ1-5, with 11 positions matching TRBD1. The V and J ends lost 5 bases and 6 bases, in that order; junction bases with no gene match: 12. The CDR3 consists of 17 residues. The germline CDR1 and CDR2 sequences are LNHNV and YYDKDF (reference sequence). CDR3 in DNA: TGTGCCACCAGCTCACACCGCCGGGACAGGGGGTGTCAGCCCCAGCATTTT. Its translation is CATSSHRRDRGCQPQHF.

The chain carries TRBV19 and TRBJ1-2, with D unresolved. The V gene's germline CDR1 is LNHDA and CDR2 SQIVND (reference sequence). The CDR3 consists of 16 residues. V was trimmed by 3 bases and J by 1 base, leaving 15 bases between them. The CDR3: CASSILTVRGNYGYTF. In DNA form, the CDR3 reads TGTGCCAGTAGTATCCTGACCGTGCGGGGTAACTATGGCTACACCTTC. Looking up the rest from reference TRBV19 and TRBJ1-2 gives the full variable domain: DGGITQSPKYLFRKEGQNVTLSCEQNLNHDAMYWYRQDPGQGLRLIYYSQIVNDFQKGDIAEGYSVSREKKESFPLTVTSAQKNPTAFYLCASSILTVRGNYGYTFGSGTRLTVV.

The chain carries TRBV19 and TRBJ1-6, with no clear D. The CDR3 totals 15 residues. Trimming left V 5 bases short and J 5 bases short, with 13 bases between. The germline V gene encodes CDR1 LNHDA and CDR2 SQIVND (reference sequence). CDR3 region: CASSVTVGDNSPLHF. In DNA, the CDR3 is TGTGCCAGTAGTGTGACGGTTGGGGATAATTCACCCCTCCACTTT.

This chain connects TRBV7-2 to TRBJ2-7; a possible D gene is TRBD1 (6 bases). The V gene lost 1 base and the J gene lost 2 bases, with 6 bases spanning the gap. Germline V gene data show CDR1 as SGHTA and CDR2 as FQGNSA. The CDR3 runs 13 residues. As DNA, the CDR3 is TGTGCCAGCAGCTTAGAGGGGGCCTACGAGCAGTACTTC. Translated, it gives CASSLEGAYEQYF.

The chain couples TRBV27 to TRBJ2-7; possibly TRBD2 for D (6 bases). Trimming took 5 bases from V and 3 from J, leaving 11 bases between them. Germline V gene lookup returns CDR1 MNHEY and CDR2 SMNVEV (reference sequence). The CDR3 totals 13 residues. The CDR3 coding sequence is TGTGCCAGCAGTCCGGGAGATAGCTACGAGCAGTACTTC. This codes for CASSPGDSYEQYF.

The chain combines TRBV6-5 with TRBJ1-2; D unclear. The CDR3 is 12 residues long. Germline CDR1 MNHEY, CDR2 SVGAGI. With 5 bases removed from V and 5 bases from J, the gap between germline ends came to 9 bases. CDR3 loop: CASSAVGYGYTF. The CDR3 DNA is TGTGCCAGCAGTGCCGTGGGATATGGCTACACCTTC.

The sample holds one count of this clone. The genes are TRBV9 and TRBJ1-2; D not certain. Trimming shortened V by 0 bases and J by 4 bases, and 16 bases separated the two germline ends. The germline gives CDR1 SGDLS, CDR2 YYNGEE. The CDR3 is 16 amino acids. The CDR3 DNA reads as TGTGCCAGCAGCGTAGGTTCAAAGACGGGCCTCTATGGCTACACCTTC. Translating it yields CASSVGSKTGLYGYTF. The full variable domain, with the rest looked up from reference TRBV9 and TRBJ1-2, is DSGVTQTPKHLITATGQRVTLRCSPRSGDLSVYWYQQSLDQGLQFLIQYYNGEERAKGNILERFSAQQFPDLHSELNLSSLELGDSALYFCASSVGSKTGLYGYTFGSGTRLTVV.

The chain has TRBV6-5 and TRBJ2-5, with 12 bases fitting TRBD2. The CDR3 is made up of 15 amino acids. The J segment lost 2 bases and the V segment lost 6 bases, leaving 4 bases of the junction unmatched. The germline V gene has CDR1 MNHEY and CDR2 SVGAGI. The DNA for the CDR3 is TGTGCCAGCAGCCTAGCGGGGGGGCAACAAGAGACCCAGTACTTC. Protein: CASSLAGGQQETQYF.

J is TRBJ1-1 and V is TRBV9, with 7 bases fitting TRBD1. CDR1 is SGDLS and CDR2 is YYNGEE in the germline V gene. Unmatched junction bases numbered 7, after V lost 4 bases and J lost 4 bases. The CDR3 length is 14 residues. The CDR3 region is CASSIGGDATEAFF. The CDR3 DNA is TGTGCCAGCAGCATAGGGGGCGACGCCACTGAAGCTTTCTTT.

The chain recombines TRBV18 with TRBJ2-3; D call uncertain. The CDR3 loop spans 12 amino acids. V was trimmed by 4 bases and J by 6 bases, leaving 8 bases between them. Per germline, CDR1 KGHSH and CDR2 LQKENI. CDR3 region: CASSRGPDTQYF. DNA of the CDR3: TGTGCCAGCTCACGTGGCCCCGATACGCAGTATTTT.

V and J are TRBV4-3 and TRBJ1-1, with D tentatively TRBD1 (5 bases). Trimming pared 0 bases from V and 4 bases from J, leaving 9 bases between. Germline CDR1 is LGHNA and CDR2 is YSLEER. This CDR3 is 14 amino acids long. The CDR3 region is CASSQDTTGTEAFF. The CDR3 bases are TGCGCCAGCAGCCAAGACACCACAGGCACTGAAGCTTTCTTT.

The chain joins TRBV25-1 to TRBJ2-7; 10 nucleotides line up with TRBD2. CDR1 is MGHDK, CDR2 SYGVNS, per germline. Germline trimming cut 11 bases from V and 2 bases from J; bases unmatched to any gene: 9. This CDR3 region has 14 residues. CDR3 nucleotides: TGTGCCGCGTCGTCCCTAGCGGGGGCCTACGAGCAGTACTTC. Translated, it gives CAASSLAGAYEQYF.

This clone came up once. Written as DNA, the CDR3 is TGTGCCAGCAGTTTCCGTCAGAATGGCTACACCTTC. It translates to CASSFRQNGYTF. The chain uses TRBV28 and TRBJ1-2; D is uncertain. Trimming took 3 bases from V and 6 from J, leaving 8 bases between them. This CDR3 is built from 12 residues. The V gene's germline CDR1 is MDHEN and CDR2 SYDVKM.